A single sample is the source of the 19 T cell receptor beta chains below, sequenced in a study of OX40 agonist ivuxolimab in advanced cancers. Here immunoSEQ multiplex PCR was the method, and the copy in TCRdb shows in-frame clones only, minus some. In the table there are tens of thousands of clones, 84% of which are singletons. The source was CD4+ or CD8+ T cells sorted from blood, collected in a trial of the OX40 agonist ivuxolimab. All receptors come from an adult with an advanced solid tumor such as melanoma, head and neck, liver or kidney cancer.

As DNA, the CDR3 is TGTGCCAGCAGCGGTACTAGCGGGAGGTCCGGACAGCTGTTTTTT. It yields the protein CASSGTSGRSGQLFF. The chain has TRBV11-3 and TRBJ2-2, with TRBD2 identical over 12 bases. CDR1 and CDR2 from the germline V gene are SGHNT and YENEEA. The CDR3 covers 15 residues. V trimming: 5 bases; J trimming: 12 bases; junction bases outside the gene matches: 10.

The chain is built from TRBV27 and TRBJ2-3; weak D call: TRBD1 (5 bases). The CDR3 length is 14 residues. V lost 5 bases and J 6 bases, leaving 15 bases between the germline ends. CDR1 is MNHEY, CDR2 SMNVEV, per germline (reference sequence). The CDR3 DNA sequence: TGTGCCAGCAGTCGGGCAGGGTATATGGATACGCAGTATTTT. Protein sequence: CASSRAGYMDTQYF.

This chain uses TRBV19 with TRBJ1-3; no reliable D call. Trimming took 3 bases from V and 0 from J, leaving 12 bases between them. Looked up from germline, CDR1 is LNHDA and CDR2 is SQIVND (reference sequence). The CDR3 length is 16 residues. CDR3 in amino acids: CASSIGNTYSGNTIYF. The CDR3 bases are TGTGCCAGTAGTATCGGTAACACTTACTCTGGAAACACCATATATTTT.

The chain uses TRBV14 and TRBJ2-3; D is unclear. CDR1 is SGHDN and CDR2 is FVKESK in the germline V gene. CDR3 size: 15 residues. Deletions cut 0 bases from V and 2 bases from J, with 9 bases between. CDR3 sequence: CASSQDMDFTDTQYF. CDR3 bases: TGTGCCAGCAGCCAAGATATGGATTTCACAGATACGCAGTATTTT.

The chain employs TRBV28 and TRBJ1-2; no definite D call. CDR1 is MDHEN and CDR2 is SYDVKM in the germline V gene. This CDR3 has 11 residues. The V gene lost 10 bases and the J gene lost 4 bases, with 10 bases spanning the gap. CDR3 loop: CATQGVYGYTF. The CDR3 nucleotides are TGTGCCACCCAAGGTGTCTATGGCTACACCTTC.

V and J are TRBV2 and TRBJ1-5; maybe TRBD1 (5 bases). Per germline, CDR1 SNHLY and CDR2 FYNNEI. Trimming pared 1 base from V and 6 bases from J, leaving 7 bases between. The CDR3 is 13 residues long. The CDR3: CASSEEGFQPQHF. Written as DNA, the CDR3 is TGTGCCAGCAGTGAAGAGGGGTTTCAGCCCCAGCATTTT.

CDR3 protein: CASSVSPRDTGNTIYF. In nucleotides, the CDR3 is TGTGCCAGCAGCGTCTCCCCCCGGGATACTGGAAACACCATATATTTT. V usage is TRBV9 and J usage is TRBJ1-3, with no clear D. This CDR3 has 16 amino acids. CDR1 is SGDLS, CDR2 YYNGEE, per germline. The V end was cut by 2 bases, the J end by 2 bases, with 14 bases between.

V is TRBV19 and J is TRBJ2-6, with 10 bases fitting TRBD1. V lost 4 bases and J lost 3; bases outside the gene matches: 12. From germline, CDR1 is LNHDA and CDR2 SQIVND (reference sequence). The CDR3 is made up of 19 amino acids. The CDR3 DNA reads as TGTGCCAGTAGTACCTCCCTAGGACAGGGGGAGTATGGGGCCAACGTCCTGACTTTC. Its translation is CASSTSLGQGEYGANVLTF.

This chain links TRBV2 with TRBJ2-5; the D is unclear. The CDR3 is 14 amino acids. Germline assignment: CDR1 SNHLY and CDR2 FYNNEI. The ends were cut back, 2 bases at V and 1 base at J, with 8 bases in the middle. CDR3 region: CASSETASQETQYF. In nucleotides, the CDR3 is TGTGCCAGCAGTGAAACAGCCAGCCAAGAGACCCAGTACTTC.

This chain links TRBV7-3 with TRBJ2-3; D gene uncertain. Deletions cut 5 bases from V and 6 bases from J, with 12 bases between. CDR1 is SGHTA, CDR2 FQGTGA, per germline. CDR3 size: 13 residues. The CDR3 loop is CASSRTELDTQYF. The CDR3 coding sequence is TGTGCCAGCAGCCGAACTGAGCTGGATACGCAGTATTTT. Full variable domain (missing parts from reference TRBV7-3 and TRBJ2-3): GAGVSQTPSNKVTEKGKYVELRCDPISGHTALYWYRQSLGQGPEFLIYFQGTGAADDSGLPNDRFFAVRPEGSVSTLKIQRTERGDSAVYLCASSRTELDTQYFGPGTRLTVL.

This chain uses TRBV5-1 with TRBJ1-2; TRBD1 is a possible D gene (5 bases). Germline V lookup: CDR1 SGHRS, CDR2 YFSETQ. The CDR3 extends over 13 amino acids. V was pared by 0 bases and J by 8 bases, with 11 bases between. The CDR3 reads CASSLGTSGGYTF. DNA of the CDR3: TGCGCCAGCAGCTTGGGGACATCGGGGGGCTACACCTTC.

CDR3 DNA: TGTGCCAGCAGCGGGGGACAGGGCGGTGGCTACACCTTC. Protein: CASSGGQGGGYTF. The chain combines TRBV9 with TRBJ1-2; 9 nucleotides agree with TRBD1. The CDR3 is 13 residues long. The junction had 4 bases not matched to a gene; V was cut back by 3 bases and J by 7 bases. Germline V gene lookup returns CDR1 SGDLS and CDR2 YYNGEE.

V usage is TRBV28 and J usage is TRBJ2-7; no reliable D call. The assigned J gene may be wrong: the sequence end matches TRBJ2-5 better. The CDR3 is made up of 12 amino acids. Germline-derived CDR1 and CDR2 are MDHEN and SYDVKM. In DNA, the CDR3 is TGTGCCAGCAGTTTTAGTGTGTCGACCCAGTACTTC. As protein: CASSFSVSTQYF.

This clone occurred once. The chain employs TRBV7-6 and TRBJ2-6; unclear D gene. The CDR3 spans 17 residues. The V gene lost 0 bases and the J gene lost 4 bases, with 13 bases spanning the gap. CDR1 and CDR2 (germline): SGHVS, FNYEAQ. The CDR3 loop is CASSLARRASGANVLTF. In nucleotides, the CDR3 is TGTGCCAGCAGCTTAGCCAGAAGGGCCTCGGGGGCCAACGTCCTGACTTTC.

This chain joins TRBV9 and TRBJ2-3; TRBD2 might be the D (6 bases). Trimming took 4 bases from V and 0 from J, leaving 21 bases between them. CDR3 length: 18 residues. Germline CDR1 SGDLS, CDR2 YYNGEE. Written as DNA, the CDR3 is TGTGCCAGCAGCTCACCGAGCGTGGCGGGAAGAAGCACAGATACGCAGTATTTT. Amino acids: CASSSPSVAGRSTDTQYF.

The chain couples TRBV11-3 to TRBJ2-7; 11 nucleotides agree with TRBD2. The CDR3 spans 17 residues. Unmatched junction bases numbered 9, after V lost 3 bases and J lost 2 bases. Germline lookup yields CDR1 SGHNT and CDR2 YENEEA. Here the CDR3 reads CASSLTSGNLQTYEQYF. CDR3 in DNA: TGTGCCAGCAGCTTGACTAGCGGGAACCTCCAAACCTACGAGCAGTACTTC.

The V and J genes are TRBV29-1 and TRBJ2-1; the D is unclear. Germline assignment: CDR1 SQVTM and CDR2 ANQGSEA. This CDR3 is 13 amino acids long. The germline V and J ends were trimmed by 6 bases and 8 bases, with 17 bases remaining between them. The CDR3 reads CSVAKPPSYEQFF. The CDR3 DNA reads TGCAGCGTCGCAAAGCCCCCTTCCTATGAGCAGTTCTTC.

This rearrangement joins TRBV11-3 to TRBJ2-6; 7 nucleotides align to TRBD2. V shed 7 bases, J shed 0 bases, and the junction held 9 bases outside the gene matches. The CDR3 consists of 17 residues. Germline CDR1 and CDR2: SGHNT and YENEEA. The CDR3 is CASTPDWGGSGANVLTF. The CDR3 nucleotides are TGTGCCAGCACCCCAGACTGGGGGGGCTCTGGGGCCAACGTCCTGACTTTC.

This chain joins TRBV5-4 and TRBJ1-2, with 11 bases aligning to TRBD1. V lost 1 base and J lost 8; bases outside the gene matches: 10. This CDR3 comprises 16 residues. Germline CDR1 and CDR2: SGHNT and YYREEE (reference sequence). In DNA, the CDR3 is TGTGCCAGCAGCTTGTTTTTGGGACAGGGGGGAGCGGGCTACACCTTC. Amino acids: CASSLFLGQGGAGYTF.